A single sample gave rise to the 18 T cell receptor beta chains below, sequenced in a study of PD-1 blockade in classical Hodgkin lymphoma. Time point given: newly diagnosed, previously untreated cHL patient sample. With magnetic negative selection, CD4+ T cells were purified from PBMCs that had been thawed. Libraries were prepared by immunoSEQ multiplex PCR; TCRdb keeps only in-frame clonotypes and omits some of them. The sample holds about 35,000 clones; around 88% are singletons and the top ten take around 0.2%. The sequenced sample consisted of CD4+ T cells from blood. These receptors came from a human donor with classical Hodgkin lymphoma.

This chain links TRBV18 with TRBJ2-1; TRBD2 might be the D (6 bases). Germline V gives CDR1 KGHSH, CDR2 LQKENI. This CDR3 has 13 residues. Trimming took 3 bases from V and 8 from J, leaving 11 bases between them. The CDR3 reads CASSPYSGDEQFF. The CDR3, as DNA: TGTGCCAGCTCACCCTACTCGGGGGATGAGCAGTTCTTC.

This chain joins TRBV2 and TRBJ2-5; 7 nucleotides agree with TRBD1. Germline lookup yields CDR1 SNHLY and CDR2 FYNNEI. With 4 bases clipped from V and 5 bases from J, the junction kept 10 bases outside the gene matches. The CDR3 length is 15 residues. The CDR3 region is CASSGGQSLKETQYF. CDR3 in DNA: TGTGCCAGCAGTGGGGGACAGTCCTTAAAGGAGACCCAGTACTTC.

The chain carries TRBV5-5 and TRBJ1-1; D call uncertain. The CDR3 consists of 15 residues. The V end was cut by 5 bases, the J end by 3 bases, with 17 bases between. Germline V gene lookup returns CDR1 SGHKS and CDR2 YYEKEE (reference sequence). The CDR3 protein is CASSLLPNSDTEAFF. The CDR3 DNA sequence: TGTGCCAGCAGTCTACTCCCCAATTCGGACACTGAAGCTTTCTTT.

This rearrangement joins TRBV30 to TRBJ2-1; D remains unclear. Between the trimmed V and J ends, which lost 1 base and 9 bases, there was a span of 13 bases. Germline V lookup: CDR1 GTSNPN, CDR2 SVGIG (reference sequence). The CDR3 totals 13 residues. The CDR3: CAWSGGVLGEQFF. The CDR3 DNA sequence: TGTGCCTGGAGTGGAGGAGTTTTAGGTGAGCAGTTCTTC.

The J gene is TRBJ1-1, the V gene TRBV6-5; a weak D match, TRBD1 (6 bases). Germline V lookup: CDR1 MNHEY, CDR2 SVGAGI. There are 13 residues in the CDR3. Trimming cost V 3 bases and J 11 bases, with 16 bases left between them. This CDR3 is CASSYTQGPVAFF. The CDR3 DNA is TGTGCCAGCAGTTATACACAGGGTCCGGTCGCTTTCTTT.

V gene TRBV5-1 combines with J gene TRBJ2-2; D remains unclear. V was trimmed by 0 bases and J by 4 bases, leaving 10 bases between them. Per the germline V gene, CDR1 is SGHRS and CDR2 is YFSETQ. This CDR3 contains 15 residues. The CDR3 here is CASSLGDIVTGELFF. The CDR3 DNA reads TGCGCCAGCAGCTTGGGTGACATAGTCACCGGGGAGCTGTTTTTT.

The chain is built from TRBV28 and TRBJ2-7; D ambiguous. V gave up 1 base and J gave up 2 bases, with 9 bases separating them. Germline CDR1 is MDHEN and CDR2 is SYDVKM. This CDR3 region has 14 residues. The CDR3 DNA is TGTGCCAGCAGTTTATCGGGTGGGCCCTACGAGCAGTACTTC. Translation: CASSLSGGPYEQYF. The variable domain in full, with the rest retrieved from reference TRBV28 and TRBJ2-7, is DVKVTQSSRYLVKRTGEKVFLECVQDMDHENMFWYRQDPGLGLRLIYFSYDVKMKEKGDIPEGYSVSREKKERFSLILESASTNQTSMYLCASSLSGGPYEQYFGPGTRLTVT.

This clone has more than one count but fewer than ten. The V gene is TRBV29-1, the J gene TRBJ1-1; D might be TRBD1 (6 bases). CDR1 and CDR2 (germline): SQVTM, ANQGSEA. The CDR3 is made up of 13 amino acids. Trimming removed 6 bases at V and 1 base at J, with 12 bases between. In nucleotides, the CDR3 is TGCAGCGTCGCAGGGGAGACGAACACTGAAGCTTTCTTT. This gives the protein CSVAGETNTEAFF.

The V and J genes are TRBV5-6 and TRBJ1-2; TRBD1 matches at 8 bases. The CDR3 covers 13 residues. J was trimmed by 3 bases and V by 4 bases; bases with no gene match: 2. Germline CDR1 SGHDT, CDR2 YYEEEE. As DNA, the CDR3 is TGTGCCAGCAGCGTGACAGGGGACTATGGCTACACCTTC. Its translation: CASSVTGDYGYTF.

This chain links TRBV19 with TRBJ2-3, with D perhaps TRBD2 (5 bases). Germline-derived CDR1 and CDR2 are LNHDA and SQIVND (reference sequence). The CDR3 has 17 amino acids. V dropped 5 bases and J dropped 2 bases, with 20 bases sitting between them. This CDR3 is CASSRIFDHSVTDTQYF. For the CDR3, the DNA is TGTGCCAGTAGTCGAATTTTTGACCATAGCGTCACAGATACGCAGTATTTT.

The rearrangement links TRBV7-2 to TRBJ2-7; D may be TRBD1 (5 bases). Looked up from germline, CDR1 is SGHTA and CDR2 is FQGNSA. V was trimmed by 4 bases and J by 5 bases, leaving 15 bases between them. CDR3 length: 14 residues. This chain's CDR3 is CASSSQGSVNEQYF. In nucleotides, the CDR3 is TGTGCCAGCAGCTCCCAGGGTTCGGTCAACGAGCAGTACTTC.

The chain has TRBV29-1 and TRBJ2-1, with no clear D. Trimming pared 4 bases from V and 7 bases from J, leaving 5 bases between. The germline V gene has CDR1 SQVTM and CDR2 ANQGSEA. The CDR3 spans 10 residues. The CDR3 protein is CSVGWNEQFF. The CDR3, as DNA: TGCAGCGTTGGTTGGAATGAGCAGTTCTTC.

The V and J genes are TRBV6-6 and TRBJ1-1; the D gene is possibly TRBD1 (5 bases). This CDR3 region has 16 residues. Germline assignment: CDR1 MNHNY and CDR2 SVGAGI (reference sequence). Deletions cut 6 bases from V and 0 bases from J, with 17 bases between. CDR3: CASSARGGSMNTEAFF. The CDR3 region has the DNA TGTGCCAGCAGCGCGAGGGGAGGGTCTATGAACACTGAAGCTTTCTTT.

The chain has TRBV7-2 and TRBJ2-1; 10 bases map to TRBD2. Germline trimming cut 4 bases from V and 5 bases from J; bases unmatched to any gene: 8. Germline lookup yields CDR1 SGHTA and CDR2 FQGNSA. CDR3 length: 16 residues. This CDR3 reads CASSSGGTSVNNEQFF. The DNA of the CDR3 is TGTGCCAGCAGCTCAGGGGGGACTAGCGTCAACAATGAGCAGTTCTTC.

This clone is a singleton in its sample. The J gene is TRBJ1-1, the V gene TRBV6-5; tentatively, D is TRBD1 (5 bases). Germline V CDR1 and CDR2: MNHEY, SVGAGI. V was cut by 6 bases and J by 1 base, with 12 bases left in between. The CDR3 length is 14 residues. CDR3 DNA: TGTGCCAGCAGCTCCCGGACAAGGAACACTGAAGCTTTCTTT. Translated: CASSSRTRNTEAFF.

This sequence joins TRBV6-5 and TRBJ1-4; the D gene is possibly TRBD1 (6 bases). V dropped 2 bases and J dropped 8 bases, with 12 bases sitting between them. Germline V lookup: CDR1 MNHEY, CDR2 SVGAGI. This CDR3 is 14 amino acids long. The CDR3 sequence is CASSYRGTGEKLFF. The CDR3, as DNA: TGTGCCAGCAGTTACAGGGGGACTGGCGAAAAACTGTTTTTT.

The genes are TRBV30 and TRBJ2-7; no clear D gene. Deletions cut 2 bases from V and 2 bases from J, with 7 bases between. This CDR3 is built from 12 residues. Germline assignment: CDR1 GTSNPN and CDR2 SVGIG (reference sequence). The CDR3 nucleotides read TGTGCCTGGAGTAAAGGTCCCTACGAGCAGTACTTC. It yields the protein CAWSKGPYEQYF.

This chain joins TRBV11-2 and TRBJ1-3, with TRBD1 matching 7 bases. The CDR3 runs to 15 residues. Germline CDR1 and CDR2: SGHAT and FQNNGV. V gave up 1 base and J gave up 7 bases; unmatched junction bases: 7. The DNA for the CDR3 is TGTGCCAGCAGCTTAGTGGGACAGTTCAGCAACACCATATATTTT. Translated, it gives CASSLVGQFSNTIYF.